A single sample is the source of the 24 T cell receptor beta chains below, sequenced in a study of response to subunit inactivated influenza vaccine. TCRdb redid the calling of the RT-PCR reads with MiXCR, one entry per CDR3 protein. Among almost 250,000 distinct CDR3 sequences, 12% were seen once, and the ten largest hold approximately 7.8%. Specimen: non-naive T cells sorted from PBMCs, collected approximately 15 days before vaccination. The receptors stem from a man aged 50 or older who received an inactivated influenza vaccine.

This clonotype was detected many times. The chain links TRBV7-6 to TRBJ2-3, with D possibly matching TRBD2 (6 bases). Germline lookup yields CDR1 SGHVS and CDR2 FNYEAQ. This CDR3 has 15 amino acids. Trimming shortened V by 5 bases and J by 2 bases, and 14 bases separated the two germline ends. The CDR3 here is CASSPEQDYTDTQYF. CDR3 nucleotide sequence: TGTGCCAGCAGCCCCGAACAGGACTACACAGATACGCAGTATTTT.

This clonotype rates as medium-sized. This chain joins TRBV27 and TRBJ2-3; 8 bases agree with TRBD1. Germline CDR1 MNHEY, CDR2 SMNVEV (reference sequence). The ends lost 3 bases at V and 2 bases at J; junction bases unmatched: 4. This CDR3 spans 15 amino acids. The CDR3 reads CASSLQGAFTDTQYF. The DNA for the CDR3 is TGTGCCAGCAGTTTGCAGGGGGCCTTCACAGATACGCAGTATTTT.

This clonotype was counted between two and nine times. The chain is built from TRBV7-2 and TRBJ2-5, with 10 bases that match TRBD1. Trimming took 4 bases from V and 0 from J; bases not matched to a gene: 8. Germline values: CDR1 SGHTA, CDR2 FQGNSA. The CDR3 is 17 residues long. The CDR3 sequence is CASSSDRGLFYQETQYF. For the CDR3, the DNA is TGTGCCAGCAGCTCCGACAGGGGGCTCTTCTACCAAGAGACCCAGTACTTC.

In this sample, this clonotype turned up a few times. V and J are TRBV12-3 or TRBV12-4 and TRBJ1-2, with D uncertain. The CDR3 covers 14 residues. V lost 2 bases, J lost 4 bases, and 11 bases lay in between. The CDR3 loop is CASSLSGPAYGYTF. CDR3 in DNA: TGTGCCAGCAGTTTATCTGGGCCAGCCTATGGCTACACCTTC.

This clonotype has ten or more counts. The rearrangement joins TRBV20-1 to TRBJ2-1, with TRBD2 matching over 9 bases. This CDR3 spans 15 amino acids. Germline trimming cut 0 bases from V and 4 bases from J; bases unmatched to any gene: 4. Germline V gene data show CDR1 as DFQATT and CDR2 as SNEGSKA (reference sequence). CDR3 DNA: TGCAGTGCTAGAGAGATACTAGCGGGTTACAATGAGCAGTTCTTC. Amino acid sequence: CSAREILAGYNEQFF.

The CDR3 DNA reads as TGTGCCAGCTCGCCCCCCACCTACACAGATACGCAGTATTTT. Encoded protein: CASSPPTYTDTQYF. The chain joins TRBV7-9 to TRBJ2-3; D is undetermined. Deletions cut 8 bases from V and 2 bases from J, with 14 bases between. Germline V lookup: CDR1 SEHNR, CDR2 FQNEAQ (reference sequence). The CDR3 sequence is 14 residues long.

This clonotype was counted a few times. The CDR3 is CASSAPGGTQYF. The CDR3 DNA is TGTGCCAGCAGTGCCCCGGGGGGGACCCAGTACTTC. The chain uses TRBV6-6 and TRBJ2-5, with 7 bases aligning to TRBD2. Germline V gene data show CDR1 as MNHNY and CDR2 as SVGAGI (reference sequence). Trimming at V came to 5 bases and at J to 7 bases, leaving 4 bases not matched to a gene. This CDR3 has 12 residues.

V and J are TRBV4-1 and TRBJ1-3, with TRBD1 matching 7 bases. The germline CDR1 and CDR2 sequences are MGHRA and YSYEKL. V lost 4 bases and J lost 0; bases outside the gene matches: 6. The CDR3 is 16 amino acids. The CDR3 DNA reads as TGCGCCAGCAGCCCGATGACAGGGCTCTCTGGAAACACCATATATTTT. Protein sequence: CASSPMTGLSGNTIYF.

The chain recombines TRBV4-3 with TRBJ2-1; D gene uncertain. CDR1 LGHNA and CDR2 YSLEER come from the germline V gene. V gave up 0 bases and J gave up 0 bases, with 12 bases separating them. The CDR3 length is 17 residues. CDR3 nucleotides: TGCGCCAGCAGCCAAGAGTTCGGCAGCAGCTCCTACAATGAGCAGTTCTTC. Translating gives CASSQEFGSSSYNEQFF.

This clonotype was observed a handful of times. One end of the junction varies from germline; a read error may be responsible. The chain is built from TRBV7-3 and TRBJ2-3; perhaps D is TRBD1 or TRBD2 (5 bases each). Germline CDR1 SGHTA, CDR2 FQGTGA. This CDR3 contains 15 residues. CDR3 sequence reads: CASSLVAPSTGTQYF. The CDR3 DNA sequence: TGTGCCAGCAGCTTAGTGGCGCCTAGCACAGGTACGCAGTATTTT.

The chain employs TRBV14 and TRBJ2-3; the D call may be TRBD1 or TRBD2 (6 bases each). Per germline, CDR1 SGHDN and CDR2 FVKESK. The CDR3 consists of 15 residues. V was cut by 1 base and J by 5 bases, with 13 bases left in between. The CDR3 sequence is CASSQVKQGGDTQYF. CDR3 bases: TGTGCCAGCAGCCAAGTCAAACAGGGAGGAGATACGCAGTATTTT.

Ten or more counts support this clonotype. This chain joins TRBV6-5 and TRBJ2-1; 10 bases agree with TRBD1. From germline, CDR1 is MNHEY and CDR2 SVGAGI. The CDR3 loop spans 16 amino acids. Trimming at V came to 0 bases and at J to 8 bases, leaving 7 bases not matched to a gene. The CDR3 loop reads CASSYSIGDRGDEQFF. The DNA for the CDR3 is TGTGCCAGCAGTTACTCGATTGGGGACAGGGGCGATGAGCAGTTCTTC.

This clonotype has just a few counts. The chain combines TRBV10-3 with TRBJ1-1; D perhaps matches TRBD1 (5 bases). This CDR3 is 14 amino acids long. Germline CDR1 is ENHRY and CDR2 is SYGVKD. The V gene lost 6 bases and the J gene lost 4 bases, with 15 bases spanning the gap. Written as DNA, the CDR3 is TGTGCCATCAGGCAAGACAGTAGTACCACTGAAGCTTTCTTT. Its translation is CAIRQDSSTTEAFF.

This clonotype was found a few times. V is TRBV6-5 and J is TRBJ2-5, with D tentatively TRBD2 (6 bases). V lost 0 bases to trimming and J lost 3 bases, with 14 bases between them. Germline V gene sequence: CDR1 MNHEY, CDR2 SVGAGI. The CDR3 loop spans 16 amino acids. Written as DNA, the CDR3 is TGTGCCAGCAGTTACTCGAGCTCCGGGGGTAAAGAGACCCAGTACTTC. Translated, it gives CASSYSSSGGKETQYF.

The genes are TRBV24-1 and TRBJ1-2; the D gene is possibly TRBD1 (5 bases). Germline CDR1 reads KGHDR; CDR2 reads SFDVKD. CDR3 length equals 15 residues. V lost 0 bases and J lost 1, with 8 bases in between. CDR3 nucleotides: TGTGCCACCAGTGATTTGGACAGAGATAACTATGGCTACACCTTC. The encoded protein is CATSDLDRDNYGYTF.

This chain connects TRBV15 to TRBJ1-5, with D possibly being TRBD1 (5 bases). Germline values: CDR1 LNHNV, CDR2 YYDKDF (reference sequence). The CDR3 spans 16 residues. Trimming took 0 bases from V and 3 from J, leaving 12 bases between them. This CDR3 is CATSREGPRINQPQHF. CDR3 nucleotide sequence: TGTGCCACCAGCAGAGAGGGACCGCGAATCAATCAGCCCCAGCATTTT.

This chain joins TRBV27 and TRBJ1-2, with TRBD1 matching over 10 bases. The length of the CDR3 is 18 residues. Germline V lookup: CDR1 MNHEY, CDR2 SMNVEV (reference sequence). Trimming at V came to 6 bases and at J to 3 bases, leaving 16 bases not matched to a gene. The CDR3 loop is CASRQLSGTGEKYYGYTF. In DNA form, the CDR3 reads TGTGCCAGCAGACAATTATCCGGGACAGGGGAGAAGTACTATGGCTACACCTTC.

This sequence joins TRBV28 and TRBJ2-3, with D maybe TRBD1 (5 bases). Trimming took off 3 bases at V and 1 base at J, with 20 bases between the two ends. The germline CDR1 and CDR2 sequences are MDHEN and SYDVKM. The CDR3 is made up of 18 amino acids. For the CDR3, the DNA is TGTGCCAGCAGTTTCACCGGAAGTGGGGCAGGCGGCACAGATACGCAGTATTTT. This translates into CASSFTGSGAGGTDTQYF.

This clonotype was seen a handful of times. The chain recombines TRBV18 with TRBJ2-1; no definite D call. The CDR3 contains 16 residues. The V gene lost 0 bases and the J gene lost 4 bases, with 13 bases spanning the gap. CDR1 and CDR2 from the germline V gene are KGHSH and LQKENI. For the CDR3, the DNA is TGTGCCAGCTCACCACCCATGGGGTTGGGATACAATGAGCAGTTCTTC. This codes for CASSPPMGLGYNEQFF.

This clonotype was seen only a few times. V is TRBV5-5 and J is TRBJ2-1; TRBD2 is a possible D gene (5 bases). Between the trimmed V and J ends, which lost 3 bases and 4 bases, there was a span of 20 bases. Germline V gene sequence: CDR1 SGHKS, CDR2 YYEKEE (reference sequence). The CDR3 contains 17 residues. CDR3 in DNA: TGTGCCAGCAGCTCAACCTCACTTCGGGATTCGTACAATGAGCAGTTCTTC. Amino acid sequence: CASSSTSLRDSYNEQFF.

V usage is TRBV29-1 and J usage is TRBJ2-1; 13 nucleotides match TRBD2. The CDR3 has 14 amino acids. J was trimmed by 10 bases and V by 6 bases; bases with no gene match: 9. Germline V gene lookup returns CDR1 SQVTM and CDR2 ANQGSEA. CDR3 loop: CSVPGLAGVGEQFF. In nucleotides, the CDR3 is TGCAGCGTACCCGGACTAGCGGGAGTGGGGGAGCAGTTCTTC.

The V and J genes are TRBV2 and TRBJ1-5, with a tentative D call TRBD1 (5 bases). CDR1 is SNHLY and CDR2 is FYNNEI in the germline V gene. The CDR3 spans 14 residues. The V end lost 6 bases, the J end lost 3 bases, and 12 bases lay between the germline ends. The CDR3 here is CASRGDSSNQPQHF. In DNA, the CDR3 is TGTGCCAGCAGAGGAGACAGTTCCAATCAGCCCCAGCATTTT.

The chain has TRBV12-3 or TRBV12-4 and TRBJ1-3; D ambiguous. Trimming left V 8 bases short and J 0 bases short, with 11 bases between. This CDR3 contains 14 residues. DNA for the CDR3: TGTGCCAGCCGCCCCGGGAGCTCTGGAAACACCATATATTTT. It encodes CASRPGSSGNTIYF.

The chain joins TRBV7-3 to TRBJ1-1; tentatively, D is TRBD1 (5 bases). Trimming stripped 5 bases from V and 1 base from J, with 17 bases between. Germline CDR1 is SGHTA and CDR2 is FQGTGA. The length of the CDR3 is 16 residues. As DNA, the CDR3 is TGTGCCAGCAGCCGAAACCCCGGGACGGCGAACACTGAAGCTTTCTTT. This gives the protein CASSRNPGTANTEAFF.